This TCR beta chain was found in a study of T cell responses to AZD1222 COVID-19 vaccine. Produced via immunoSEQ multiplex PCR; TCRdb's table is partial and in-frame only. The table lists under 150,000 clones, 65% to 90% of them singletons. The germline CDR1 and CDR2 sequences are MNHEY and SVGAGI. V was pared by 4 bases and J by 0 bases, with 7 bases between. CDR3 length equals 14 residues. The chain joins TRBV6-5 to TRBJ2-4, with TRBD2 as a possible D gene (5 bases). Material: peripheral blood, obtained 28 days after the second dose of the MenACWY control vaccine. The TCR comes from an adult who received the MenACWY meningococcal vaccine as a control. The CDR3 bases are TGTGCCAGCAGTTCGACTAAAGCCAAAAACATTCAGTACTTC. Translated: CASSSTKAKNIQYF.